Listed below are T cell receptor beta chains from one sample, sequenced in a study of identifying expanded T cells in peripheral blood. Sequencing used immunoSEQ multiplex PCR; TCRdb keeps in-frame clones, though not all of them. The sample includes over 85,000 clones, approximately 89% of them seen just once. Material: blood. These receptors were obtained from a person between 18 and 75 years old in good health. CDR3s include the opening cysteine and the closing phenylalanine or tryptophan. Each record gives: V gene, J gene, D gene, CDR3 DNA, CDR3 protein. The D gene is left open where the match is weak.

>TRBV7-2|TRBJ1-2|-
TGTGCCAGCAGCTTAGAATCAGGGGCTAACTATGGCTACACCTTC
CASSLESGANYGYTF
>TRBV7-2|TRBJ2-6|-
TGTGCCAGCAGCACCTTACAGGGTCCCCTTTCCTCTGGGGCCAACGTCCTGACTTTC
CASSTLQGPLSSGANVLTF
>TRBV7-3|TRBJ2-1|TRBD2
TGTGCCAGCAGCTTAACTTCTCTAGCGGGGTACAATGAGCAGTTCTTC
CASSLTSLAGYNEQFF
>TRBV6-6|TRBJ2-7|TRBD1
TGTGCCAGCAGTCAGTACTCGGGACAGGGGGCATCCGAGCAGTACTTC
CASSQYSGQGASEQYF
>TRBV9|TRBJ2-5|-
TGTGCCAGCAGCTTTGGACTGACGGAGACCCAGTACTTC
CASSFGLTETQYF
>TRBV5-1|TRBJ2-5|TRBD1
TGCGCCAGCAGCCTCGGGACAGGGAGAGAGACCCAGTACTTC
CASSLGTGRETQYF
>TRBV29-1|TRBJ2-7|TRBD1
TGCAGCGTTGGGGACAGGGGGATTCGCGAGCAGTACTTC
CSVGDRGIREQYF
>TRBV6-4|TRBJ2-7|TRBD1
TGTGCCAGCAGTGACTCGTACAGGGGTTACGAGCAGTACTTC
CASSDSYRGYEQYF
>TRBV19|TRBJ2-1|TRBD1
TGTGCCAGTAGTGTCGGACAGGGCTCCTACAATGAGCAGTTCTTC
CASSVGQGSYNEQFF
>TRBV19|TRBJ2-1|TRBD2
TGTGCCAGTAGTATTCGGAACCGACTAGCGGGAGTGTACAATGAGCAGTTCTTC
CASSIRNRLAGVYNEQFF
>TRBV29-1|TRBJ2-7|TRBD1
TGCAGCGTTACGACAGGGGCCAGCTACTACGAGCAGTACTTC
CSVTTGASYYEQYF
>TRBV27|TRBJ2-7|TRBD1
TGTGCCAGCAGAATCCAAGGACAGGGGTTGTACGAGCAGTACTTC
CASRIQGQGLYEQYF
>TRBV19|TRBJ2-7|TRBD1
TGTGCCAGTAGTACCCCCCAGGGGGCCAACTACGAGCAGTACTTC
CASSTPQGANYEQYF
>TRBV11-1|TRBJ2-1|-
TGTGCCAGCAGGCCCCTTGGACGGCCGGAGGGCAATGAGCAGTTCTTC
CASRPLGRPEGNEQFF